These 18 T cell receptor beta chains share one sample of origin, sequenced in a study of T cell clonotyping in hematopoietic cell transplantation. Assay used: immunoSEQ multiplex PCR; TCRdb lists only in-frame clones, some missing. The sample yields thousands of clones, 75% to 85% seen once. Here the sequenced sample was PBMCs, taken 180 days after allogeneic stem cell transplant. The origin of the receptors is a female patient aged 25-40 years who had an allogeneic stem cell transplant, so the T cells may come from the graft donor. Some clones in this sample may be carry-over from other donors' samples.

This sequence joins TRBV4-1 and TRBJ1-1, with 7 bases identical to TRBD1. V lost 1 base and J lost 0; bases outside the gene matches: 5. Germline CDR1 MGHRA, CDR2 YSYEKL. This CDR3 is built from 16 residues. The CDR3 DNA sequence: TGCGCCAGCAGCCAAGCCGGGACAGAGATGAACACTGAAGCTTTCTTT. This gives the protein CASSQAGTEMNTEAFF.

V is TRBV5-8 and J is TRBJ2-3, with 7 bases lining up with TRBD1. This CDR3 region has 16 residues. The V and J ends lost 5 bases and 2 bases, in that order; junction bases with no gene match: 11. CDR1 is SGHTS and CDR2 is YDEGEE in the germline V gene. The CDR3 protein is CASSRRTGDNTDTQYF. DNA of the CDR3: TGTGCCAGCAGTCGAAGAACAGGGGACAACACAGATACGCAGTATTTT.

This clone was recorded once. The chain combines TRBV7-2 with TRBJ1-1; possible D gene TRBD1, 5 bases. CDR1 is SGHTA, CDR2 FQGNSA, per germline. The CDR3 length is 13 residues. Trimming removed 3 bases from V and 4 bases from J, with 9 bases in between. The chain's CDR3 is CASSLEGTTEAFF. CDR3 DNA: TGTGCCAGCAGCTTGGAAGGGACCACTGAAGCTTTCTTT.

CDR3 loop: CSVVWGSYGYTF. The CDR3 region has the DNA TGCAGCGTTGTTTGGGGATCCTATGGCTACACCTTC. The chain has TRBV29-1 and TRBJ1-2; D not certain. Looked up from germline, CDR1 is SQVTM and CDR2 is ANQGSEA. Between the trimmed V and J ends, which lost 4 bases and 4 bases, there was a span of 10 bases. This CDR3 contains 12 residues.

As to this clone: One end of the junction varies from germline; a read error may be responsible. CDR3 loop: CASSGTGGSTGELFF. The CDR3 DNA reads TGTGCTAGCAGTGGGACAGGGGGTAGCACCGGGGAGCTGTTTTTT. The chain has TRBV7-7 and TRBJ2-2, with 11 bases that match TRBD1. Germline values: CDR1 SSHAT, CDR2 FNYEAQ (reference sequence). The length of the CDR3 is 15 residues.

The chain couples TRBV2 to TRBJ2-1, with D possibly being TRBD1 (5 bases). The CDR3 runs 14 residues. CDR1 and CDR2 from the germline V gene are SNHLY and FYNNEI. V was cut by 7 bases and J by 0 bases, with 10 bases left in between. CDR3 bases: TGTGCCAGCAATGGGGCGAGCTCCTACAATGAGCAGTTCTTC. Protein: CASNGASSYNEQFF.

This chain connects TRBV7-2 to TRBJ2-3; D unresolved. Germline-derived CDR1 and CDR2 are SGHTA and FQGNSA. Deletions cut 1 base from V and 1 base from J, with 9 bases between. The CDR3 consists of 15 residues. The CDR3 reads CASSLGSTRTDTQYF. DNA of the CDR3: TGTGCCAGCAGCTTAGGGTCGACCCGCACAGATACGCAGTATTTT.

V usage is TRBV19 and J usage is TRBJ1-1; 9 bases match TRBD1. V shed 8 bases and J 1 base; nucleotides not matched to a gene: 11. This CDR3 is 16 amino acids long. The V gene's germline CDR1 is LNHDA and CDR2 SQIVND (reference sequence). The CDR3 DNA reads TGTGCCAGTCGATCACTCCGGACAGGGGCGAACACTGAAGCTTTCTTT. This translates into CASRSLRTGANTEAFF. The full variable domain, with the rest looked up from reference TRBV19 and TRBJ1-1, is DGGITQSPKYLFRKEGQNVTLSCEQNLNHDAMYWYRQDPGQGLRLIYYSQIVNDFQKGDIAEGYSVSREKKESFPLTVTSAQKNPTAFYLCASRSLRTGANTEAFFGQGTRLTVV.

This chain links TRBV7-7 with TRBJ2-2; either TRBD1 or TRBD2 may supply D (6 bases each). Germline assignment: CDR1 SSHAT and CDR2 FNYEAQ (reference sequence). The V gene lost 5 bases and the J gene lost 4 bases, with 11 bases spanning the gap. This CDR3 comprises 14 residues. The CDR3 region has the DNA TGTGCCAGCAGCACCGAGGGGGGCACCGGGGAGCTGTTTTTT. As protein: CASSTEGGTGELFF.

The rearrangement uses TRBV6-1 and TRBJ2-3; D possibly matches TRBD1 or TRBD2 (5 bases each). V was pared by 3 bases and J by 0 bases, with 10 bases between. Germline V gene data show CDR1 as MNHNS and CDR2 as SASEGT. The CDR3 is 15 amino acids. CDR3 region: CASSDSGASTDTQYF. CDR3 nucleotides: TGTGCCAGCAGTGACTCCGGGGCCAGCACAGATACGCAGTATTTT.

The J gene is TRBJ2-7, the V gene TRBV29-1; possibly TRBD1 or TRBD2 for D (5 bases each). The germline V gene has CDR1 SQVTM and CDR2 ANQGSEA. Trimming left V 5 bases short and J 5 bases short, with 22 bases between. CDR3 size: 15 residues. The CDR3 DNA is TGCAGCGTTTGGGGAGCAGGGAAGTTTACCCACGAGCAGTACTTC. This sequence encodes CSVWGAGKFTHEQYF.

The V gene is TRBV27, the J gene TRBJ1-2; tentatively, D is TRBD1 (6 bases). CDR1 is MNHEY and CDR2 is SMNVEV in the germline V gene (reference sequence). V was cut by 7 bases and J by 4 bases, with 16 bases left in between. The CDR3 is 14 amino acids. The CDR3 loop is CASKAGAGSYGYTF. The CDR3 DNA is TGTGCCAGCAAGGCAGGGGCCGGCAGCTATGGCTACACCTTC.

V and J are TRBV11-2 and TRBJ1-5; no definite D call. V lost 3 bases to trimming and J lost 1 base, with 4 bases between them. Germline V lookup: CDR1 SGHAT, CDR2 FQNNGV. The CDR3 has 13 residues. DNA for the CDR3: TGTGCCAGCAGCTTGACCAGCAATCAGCCCCAGCATTTT. This codes for CASSLTSNQPQHF.

The table lists this clone with a count of one. V usage is TRBV2 and J usage is TRBJ1-2; no definite D call. Germline CDR1 is SNHLY and CDR2 is FYNNEI. V dropped 5 bases and J dropped 3 bases, with 13 bases sitting between them. The CDR3 loop spans 14 amino acids. CDR3: CASSPSEGHYGYTF. CDR3 sequence (DNA): TGTGCCAGCAGTCCTTCTGAAGGGCACTATGGCTACACCTTC.

This chain uses TRBV9 with TRBJ1-1; weak D call: TRBD1 (6 bases). V was shortened by 3 bases and J by 4 bases, with 13 bases between the two germline ends. Germline V gene sequence: CDR1 SGDLS, CDR2 YYNGEE. The CDR3 extends over 14 amino acids. The CDR3 bases are TGTGCCAGCAGCGGGAGGGGGGCTGGCACTGAAGCTTTCTTT. Its translation: CASSGRGAGTEAFF.

The chain links TRBV25-1 to TRBJ2-5; perhaps TRBD2 as D (6 bases). CDR1 and CDR2 (germline): MGHDK, SYGVNS. This CDR3 region has 13 residues. The V gene lost 11 bases and the J gene lost 5 bases, with 18 bases spanning the gap. The chain's CDR3 is CAHEAGLGETQYF. In DNA form, the CDR3 reads TGTGCCCACGAAGCGGGTTTGGGGGAGACCCAGTACTTC.

Details on this clone: A junction end diverges from the germline sequence, so it may reflect a read error. The CDR3 loop reads CASSESPNQLQHF. The DNA of the CDR3 is TGTGCCAGCAGTGAGAGTCCCAATCAGCTCCAGCATTTT. The chain uses TRBV6-4 and TRBJ1-5; D ambiguous. CDR3 size: 13 residues. Germline values: CDR1 MRHNA, CDR2 SNTAGT.

The rearrangement uses TRBV5-6 and TRBJ1-2, with TRBD1 matching over 9 bases. The CDR3 is 15 residues long. The germline V gene encodes CDR1 SGHDT and CDR2 YYEEEE. Trimming at V came to 2 bases and at J to 4 bases, leaving 6 bases not matched to a gene. The chain's CDR3 is CASSFTGGALYGYTF. The CDR3 DNA reads TGTGCCAGCAGCTTTACAGGGGGCGCTCTCTATGGCTACACCTTC.